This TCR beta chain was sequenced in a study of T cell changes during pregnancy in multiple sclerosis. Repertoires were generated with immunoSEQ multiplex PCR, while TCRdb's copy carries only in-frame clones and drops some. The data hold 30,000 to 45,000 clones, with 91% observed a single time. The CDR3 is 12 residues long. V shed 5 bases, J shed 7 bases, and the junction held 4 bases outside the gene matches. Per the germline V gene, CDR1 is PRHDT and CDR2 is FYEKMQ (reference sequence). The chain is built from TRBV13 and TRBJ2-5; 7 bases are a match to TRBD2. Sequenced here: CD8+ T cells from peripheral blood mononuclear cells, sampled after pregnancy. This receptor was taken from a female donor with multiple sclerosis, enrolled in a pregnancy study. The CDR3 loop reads CASSRTGGTQYF. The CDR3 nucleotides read TGTGCCAGCAGCCGCACGGGAGGGACCCAGTACTTC.